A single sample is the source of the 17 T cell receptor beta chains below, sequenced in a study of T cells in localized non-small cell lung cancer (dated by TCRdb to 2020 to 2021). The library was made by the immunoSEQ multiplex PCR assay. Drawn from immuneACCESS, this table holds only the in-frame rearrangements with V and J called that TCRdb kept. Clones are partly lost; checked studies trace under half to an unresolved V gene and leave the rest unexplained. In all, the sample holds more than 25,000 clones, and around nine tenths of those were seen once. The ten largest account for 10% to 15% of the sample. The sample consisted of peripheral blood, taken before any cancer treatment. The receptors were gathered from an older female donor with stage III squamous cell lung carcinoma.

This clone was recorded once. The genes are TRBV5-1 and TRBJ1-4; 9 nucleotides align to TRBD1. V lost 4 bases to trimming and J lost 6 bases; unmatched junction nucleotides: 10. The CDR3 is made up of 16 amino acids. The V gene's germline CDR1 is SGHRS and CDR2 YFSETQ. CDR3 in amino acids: CASSPGGTGTHEKLFF. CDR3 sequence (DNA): TGCGCCAGCAGCCCCGGTGGGACAGGGACTCATGAAAAACTGTTTTTT.

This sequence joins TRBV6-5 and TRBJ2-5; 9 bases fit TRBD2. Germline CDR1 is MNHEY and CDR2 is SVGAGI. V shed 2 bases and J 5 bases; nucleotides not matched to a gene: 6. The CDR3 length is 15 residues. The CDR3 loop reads CASSYGLAIGETQYF. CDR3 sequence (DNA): TGTGCCAGCAGTTACGGACTAGCGATCGGGGAGACCCAGTACTTC.

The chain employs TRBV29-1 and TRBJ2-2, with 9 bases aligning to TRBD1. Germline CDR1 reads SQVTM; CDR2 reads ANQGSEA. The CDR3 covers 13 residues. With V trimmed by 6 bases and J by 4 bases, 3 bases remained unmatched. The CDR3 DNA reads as TGCAGCGTGGTGGGACAGGGCACCGGGGAGCTGTTTTTT. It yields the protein CSVVGQGTGELFF.

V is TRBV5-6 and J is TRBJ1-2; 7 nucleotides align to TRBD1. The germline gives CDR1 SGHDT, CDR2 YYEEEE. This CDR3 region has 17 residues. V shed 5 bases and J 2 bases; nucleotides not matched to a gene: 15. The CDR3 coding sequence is TGTGCCAGCAGTTCCTACTCCCGGGACAGATTCAACTATGGCTACACCTTC. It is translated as CASSSYSRDRFNYGYTF.

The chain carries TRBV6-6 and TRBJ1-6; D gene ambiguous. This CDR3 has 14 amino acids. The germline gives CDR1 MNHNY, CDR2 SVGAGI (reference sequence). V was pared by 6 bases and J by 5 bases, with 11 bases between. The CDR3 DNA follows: TGTGCCAGCAGCCGGGTGGGCGATAATTCACCCCTCCACTTT. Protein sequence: CASSRVGDNSPLHF.

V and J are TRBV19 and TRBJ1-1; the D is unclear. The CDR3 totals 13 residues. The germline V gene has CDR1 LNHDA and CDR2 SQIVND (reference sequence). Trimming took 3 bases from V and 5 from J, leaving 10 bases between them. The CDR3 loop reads CASSIWGGTEAFF. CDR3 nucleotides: TGTGCCAGTAGTATTTGGGGAGGGACTGAAGCTTTCTTT. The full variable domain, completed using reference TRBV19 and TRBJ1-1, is DGGITQSPKYLFRKEGQNVTLSCEQNLNHDAMYWYRQDPGQGLRLIYYSQIVNDFQKGDIAEGYSVSREKKESFPLTVTSAQKNPTAFYLCASSIWGGTEAFFGQGTRLTVV.

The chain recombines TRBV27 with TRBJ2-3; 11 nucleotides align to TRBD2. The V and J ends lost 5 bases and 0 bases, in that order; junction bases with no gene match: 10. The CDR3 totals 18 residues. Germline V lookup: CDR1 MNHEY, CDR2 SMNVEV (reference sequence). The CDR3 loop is CASSRRASGGTSTDTQYF. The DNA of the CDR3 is TGTGCCAGCAGTCGGAGGGCTAGCGGGGGGACTAGCACAGATACGCAGTATTTT.

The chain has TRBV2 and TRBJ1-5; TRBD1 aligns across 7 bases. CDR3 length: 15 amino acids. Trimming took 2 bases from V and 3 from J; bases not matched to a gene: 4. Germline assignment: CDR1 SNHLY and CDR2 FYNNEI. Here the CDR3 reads CASSEQGGNNQPQHF. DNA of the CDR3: TGTGCCAGCAGTGAACAGGGGGGAAACAATCAGCCCCAGCATTTT.

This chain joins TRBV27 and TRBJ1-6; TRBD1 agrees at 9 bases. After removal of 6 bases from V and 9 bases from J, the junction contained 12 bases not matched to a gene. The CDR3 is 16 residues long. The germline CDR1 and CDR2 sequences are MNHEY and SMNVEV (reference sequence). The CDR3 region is CASSLKGEQGASPLHF. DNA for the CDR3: TGTGCCAGCAGCCTAAAAGGAGAACAGGGGGCTTCACCCCTCCACTTT.

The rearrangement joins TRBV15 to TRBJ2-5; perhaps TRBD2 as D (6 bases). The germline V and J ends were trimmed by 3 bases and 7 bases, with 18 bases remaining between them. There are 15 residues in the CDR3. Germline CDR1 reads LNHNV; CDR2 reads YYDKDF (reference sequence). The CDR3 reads CATSSPGLSPGTQYF. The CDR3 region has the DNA TGTGCCACCAGCAGCCCGGGACTGTCGCCGGGGACCCAGTACTTC.

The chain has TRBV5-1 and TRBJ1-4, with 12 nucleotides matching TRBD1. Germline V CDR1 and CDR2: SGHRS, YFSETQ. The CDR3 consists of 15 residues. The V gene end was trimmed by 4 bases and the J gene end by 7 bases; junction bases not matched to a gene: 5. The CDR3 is CASSRDRGRGEKLFF. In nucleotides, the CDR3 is TGCGCCAGCAGCAGGGACAGGGGGCGGGGTGAAAAACTGTTTTTT.

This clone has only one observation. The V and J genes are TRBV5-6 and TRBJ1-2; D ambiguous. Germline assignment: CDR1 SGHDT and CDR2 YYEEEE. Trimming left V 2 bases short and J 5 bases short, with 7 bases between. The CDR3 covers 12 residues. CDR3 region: CASSFTSYGYTF. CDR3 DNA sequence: TGTGCCAGCAGCTTTACCAGTTATGGCTACACCTTC.

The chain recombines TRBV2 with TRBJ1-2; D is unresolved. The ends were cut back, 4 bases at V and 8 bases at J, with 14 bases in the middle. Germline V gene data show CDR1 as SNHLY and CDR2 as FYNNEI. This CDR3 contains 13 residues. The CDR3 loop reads CASSVRPLEGYTF. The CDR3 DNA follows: TGTGCCAGCAGTGTCCGGCCTTTGGAGGGCTACACCTTC.

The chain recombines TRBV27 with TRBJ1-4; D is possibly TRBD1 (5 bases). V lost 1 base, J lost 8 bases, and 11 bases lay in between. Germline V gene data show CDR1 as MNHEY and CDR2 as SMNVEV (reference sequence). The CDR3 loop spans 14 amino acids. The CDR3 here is CASSLLGEGEKLFF. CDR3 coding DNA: TGTGCCAGCAGTTTATTGGGGGAGGGCGAAAAACTGTTTTTT.

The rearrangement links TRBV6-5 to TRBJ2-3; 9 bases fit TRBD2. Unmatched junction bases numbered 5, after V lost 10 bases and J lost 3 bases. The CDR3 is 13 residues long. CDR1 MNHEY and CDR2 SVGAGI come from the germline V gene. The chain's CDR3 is CAISGGGTDTQYF. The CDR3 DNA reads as TGTGCCATTAGCGGGGGAGGGACAGATACGCAGTATTTT.

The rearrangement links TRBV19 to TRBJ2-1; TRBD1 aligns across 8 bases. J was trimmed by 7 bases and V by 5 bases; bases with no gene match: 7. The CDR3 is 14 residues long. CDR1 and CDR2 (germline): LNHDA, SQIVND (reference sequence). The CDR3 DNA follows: TGTGCCAGTAGTTTCGGACAGGGTCTTAATGAGCAGTTCTTC. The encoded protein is CASSFGQGLNEQFF.

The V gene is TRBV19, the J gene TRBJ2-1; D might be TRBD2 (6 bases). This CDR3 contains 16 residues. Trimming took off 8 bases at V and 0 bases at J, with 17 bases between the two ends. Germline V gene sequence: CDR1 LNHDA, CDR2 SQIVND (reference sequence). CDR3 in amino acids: CASLPSGVSSYNEQFF. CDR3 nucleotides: TGTGCCAGTCTCCCATCGGGGGTGAGCTCCTACAATGAGCAGTTCTTC.